This is a list of T cell receptor beta chains from one sample in a study of T cell responses to AZD1222 COVID-19 vaccine. Assay: immunoSEQ multiplex PCR; the TCRdb copy retains only in-frame clones and omits some. Of roughly 150,000 clones listed, around 90% are singletons. Sequences were derived from peripheral blood, sampled on day 0 of AZD1222 vaccination. The receptor source for this set is an adult in good health. Each CDR3 is given with its conserved first and last residue. A D gene is named only where the DNA matches it firmly. Size is stated for part of the rows, as once, few or many counts, or as a class when the clone is expanded.

-	TRBD2	TRBV14	TRBJ2-1	TGTGCCAGCAGCCACCGACTAGCGGGAGGGCCGAGTAATGAGCAGTTCTTC	CASSHRLAGGPSNEQFF
-	TRBD2	TRBV11-2	TRBJ2-3	TGTGCCAGCAGCTTGGGGTGGGAGGGCCCCCCAGATACGCAGTATTTT	CASSLGWEGPPDTQYF
-	-	TRBV23-1	TRBJ2-7	TGCGCCAGCAGTCAATCCCCGAGCAGGGCCTACGAGCAGTACTTC	CASSQSPSRAYEQYF
-	TRBD1	TRBV2	TRBJ2-7	TGTGCCAGCAGTCAAGACAGGGGCGAGCAGTACTTC	CASSQDRGEQYF
-	-	TRBV28	TRBJ1-1	TGTGCCAGCAGTCTAGGGACTGAAGCTTTCTTT	CASSLGTEAFF
-	TRBD1	TRBV5-1	TRBJ1-1	TGCGCCAGCGCCCCGGCAGGGGGGTACACTGAAGCTTTCTTT	CASAPAGGYTEAFF
few	-	TRBV6-4	TRBJ2-5	TGTGCCAGCATTAACAGCGGCCTTCAAGAGACCCAGTACTTC	CASINSGLQETQYF
-	-	TRBV7-3	TRBJ2-3	TGTGCCAGCAGCCAACTAAGCTCTAGCACAGATACGCAGTATTTT	CASSQLSSSTDTQYF
-	-	TRBV19	TRBJ2-2	TGTGCCAGTAGTACGCGAGGGACTTCGAACACCGGGGAGCTGTTTTTT	CASSTRGTSNTGELFF
-	TRBD1	TRBV4-1	TRBJ1-6	TGCGCCAGCAGCCAGCTAGCGGGACAGCGAACTTCAATGAAAAATTCACCCCTCCACTTT	CASSQLAGQRTSMKNSPLHF
-	-	TRBV5-1	TRBJ1-2	TGCGCCAGCAGCTCCCACCTAACAGGGCATGGCTACACCTTC	CASSSHLTGHGYTF
-	TRBD1	TRBV10-1	TRBJ1-2	TGCGCCAGACGCTGGACAGGGCGCTATGGCTACACCTTC	CARRWTGRYGYTF
-	-	TRBV6-5	TRBJ2-3	TGTGCCAGCAGCGGGACGGGTTCGTCCACAGATACGCAGTATTTT	CASSGTGSSTDTQYF
-	-	TRBV7-8	TRBJ1-1	TGTGCCAGCACCCTAACCATTAAAGTCCGTACTGAAGCTTTCTTT	CASTLTIKVRTEAFF
-	-	TRBV27	TRBJ1-2	TGTGCCAGCAGGGAGACAGCTAACTATGGCTACACCTTC	CASRETANYGYTF
-	-	TRBV7-2	TRBJ2-1	TGTGCCAGCAGTCTAGGGCGGATACTCTACAATGAGCAGTTCTTC	CASSLGRILYNEQFF
-	TRBD1	TRBV5-1	TRBJ1-3	TGCGCCAGCAGCTGGACCGGGACAGCCTCTGGAAACACCATATATTTT	CASSWTGTASGNTIYF
-	TRBD2	TRBV18	TRBJ2-1	TGTGCCAGCTCACCTAATCCGGGGGGGAGCTCCTACAATGAGCAGTTCTTC	CASSPNPGGSSYNEQFF
-	-	TRBV10-2	TRBJ2-7	TGCGCCAGCAGCCCCCCAGGGGGGGCAAACGAGCAGTACTTC	CASSPPGGANEQYF
-	TRBD1	TRBV5-5	TRBJ2-2	TGTGCCAGCAGCTACGGGACAGAGAACACCGGGGAGCTGTTTTTT	CASSYGTENTGELFF
-	-	TRBV12-3/TRBV12-4	TRBJ1-6	TGTGCCAGCAGTCCCCTCCACTTT	CASSPLHF
-	-	TRBV5-6	TRBJ1-5	TGTGCCAGCTCCCACCGGGGCCAGGGAAATCAGCCCCAGCATTTT	CASSHRGQGNQPQHF
once	TRBD1	TRBV10-1	TRBJ2-1	TGCGCCAGCAGTGAGTCGAAAATCCCCCCGACAGGGCCGAGCTCCTACAATGAGCAGTTCTTC	CASSESKIPPTGPSSYNEQFF
-	TRBD2	TRBV6-7	TRBJ2-7	TGTGCCACCGCCCAGACTAGCGGGAGGGCCGACGAGCAGTACTTC	CATAQTSGRADEQYF
once	TRBD1	TRBV28	TRBJ1-2	TGTGCCACCGAGGGGGCTGGCTACACCTTC	CATEGAGYTF
-	TRBD2	TRBV3-1/TRBV3-2	TRBJ2-1	TGTGCCAGCAGCCACGGCAGACTAGCGGGAGAGTTCGGGAATGAGCAGTTCTTC	CASSHGRLAGEFGNEQFF
-	-	TRBV19	TRBJ1-1	TGTGCCAGTAGTGTCGGGTCGCGGGCCTGGAACACTGAAGCTTTCTTT	CASSVGSRAWNTEAFF
-	-	TRBV2	TRBJ2-7	TGTGCCAGCAGTCTCGGGGAGCAGTACTTC	CASSLGEQYF
-	TRBD1	TRBV5-4	TRBJ1-2	TGTGCCAGCAGCCCAAGGGACAGGGGGCGGTATGGCTACACCTTC	CASSPRDRGRYGYTF
-	TRBD2	TRBV30	TRBJ2-2	TGTGCCTGGGGCGCCGGGACTAGCCTTACTAAGAACACCGGGGAGCTGTTTTTT	CAWGAGTSLTKNTGELFF
-	-	TRBV18	TRBJ1-1	TGTGCCAGCTCACCCCTAGATACGAACACTGAAGCTTTCTTT	CASSPLDTNTEAFF
-	-	TRBV9	TRBJ2-3	TGTGCCAGCAGCGTAGTGAGCCCTAGCACAGATACGCAGTATTTT	CASSVVSPSTDTQYF
-	-	TRBV5-4	TRBJ2-3	TGTGCCAGCAGCTTAAAGAGCGGAGGGACTAGCACAGATACGCAGTATTTT	CASSLKSGGTSTDTQYF
-	-	TRBV3-1/TRBV3-2	TRBJ2-3	TGTGCCAGCAGCCAAGGGATGCGCCTCACAGATACGCAGTATTTT	CASSQGMRLTDTQYF
-	TRBD1	TRBV19	TRBJ2-3	TGTGCCAGTAGTGCGGGGGACAGGGAGGCAGATACGCAGTATTTT	CASSAGDREADTQYF
-	-	TRBV5-5	TRBJ1-2	TGTGCCAGCAGCCTCCGCCCTCAACCAGCTAACTATGGCTACACCTTC	CASSLRPQPANYGYTF
-	-	TRBV7-2	TRBJ1-5	TGTGCCAGCACCCGACAGAGCAATCAGCCCCAGCATTTT	CASTRQSNQPQHF
once	-	TRBV21-1	TRBJ2-7	TGTGCCAGCAGCTCTTTGAGGGCGGGTCCCTCCTACGAGCAGTACTTC	CASSSLRAGPSYEQYF
once	-	TRBV4-3	TRBJ2-7	TGCGCCAGCAGCCAAGATTACGAGTACGAGCAGTACTTC	CASSQDYEYEQYF
-	TRBD2	TRBV14	TRBJ2-1	TGTGCCAGCAGCCAATTTCTCCTAGCGGGAGGCAATGAGCAGTTCTTC	CASSQFLLAGGNEQFF
-	-	TRBV3-1/TRBV3-2	TRBJ2-1	TGTGCCAGCAGCCCCGGGGGACACTTGTACAATGAGCAGTTCTTC	CASSPGGHLYNEQFF
-	-	TRBV27	TRBJ1-2	TGTGCCAGCTCCCCCGACAGATTCTATGGCTACACCTTC	CASSPDRFYGYTF
-	TRBD2	TRBV5-1	TRBJ2-1	TGCGCCAGCAGCATCGGACTAGCGGGAGGAGATGAGCAGTTCTTC	CASSIGLAGGDEQFF
-	-	TRBV7-2	TRBJ1-5	TGTGCCAGCAGCTTAGCGCAGGGGCAGCCCCAGCATTTT	CASSLAQGQPQHF
-	TRBD1	TRBV7-9	TRBJ2-7	TGTGCCAGCAGCGGTGGACAGGCGTACTACGAGCAGTACTTC	CASSGGQAYYEQYF
-	TRBD1	TRBV12-3/TRBV12-4	TRBJ1-1	TGTGCCAGCAGCCGGACAGGAGAAGCTTTCTTT	CASSRTGEAFF
few	-	TRBV28	TRBJ2-7	TGTGCCAGCAGTTTAGGAGGCCCACCCTACGAGCAGTACTTC	CASSLGGPPYEQYF
-	TRBD1	TRBV7-6	TRBJ1-4	TGTGCCAGCAGCCGCTTCGGACAGGGTGGGAGGCGGCAACTCGGTGAAAAACTGTTTTTT	CASSRFGQGGRRQLGEKLFF
-	TRBD1	TRBV28	TRBJ2-3	TGTGCCAGCACCGAGGGACCGACAGGGCTCACAGATACGCAGTATTTT	CASTEGPTGLTDTQYF
-	-	TRBV6-5	TRBJ2-7	TGTGTTAGCAGCCTTGGACAGACATACGAGCAGTACTTC	CVSSLGQTYEQYF
once	-	TRBV28	TRBJ1-2	TGTGCCAGCAGTTTACCCCGCGCGACGGACTATGGCTACACCTTC	CASSLPRATDYGYTF
-	-	TRBV5-5	TRBJ2-5	TGTGCCAGCAGCACCGGGACACTGGTAGAGACCCAGTACTTC	CASSTGTLVETQYF
-	-	TRBV6-5	TRBJ2-2	TGTGCCAGCAGTTCCCGCGGGGATGGCGGGGAGCTGTTTTTT	CASSSRGDGGELFF
-	-	TRBV3-1/TRBV3-2	TRBJ2-3	TGTGCCAGCAGCCAAGATCTCAGGGCGAACGCAGATACGCAGTATTTT	CASSQDLRANADTQYF
once	-	TRBV7-6	TRBJ2-2	TGTGCCAGCAGCTTAGGAGGCCAGCCCGCGAACACCGGGGAGCTGTTTTTT	CASSLGGQPANTGELFF